This TCR beta chain was captured in a study of Graves' ophthalmopathy and Graves' hyperthyroidism (dated by TCRdb to between 2017 and 2018). Describing the broader study: Peripheral blood samples were taken at the time of initial diagnosis, before any treatment was given. In total, 120 to 150 blood samples were TCR-sequenced: roughly 45 ophthalmopathy, under 80 hyperthyroidism and roughly 17 hyperthyroidism-to-ophthalmopathy patients. Following sample collection, hyperthyroidism patients were given methimazole at a starting dose of 30 mg daily, and ophthalmopathy patients were given high-dose intravenous methylprednisolone. The independent validation cohort included approximately 19 hyperthyroidism patients plus 17 patients who later progressed from hyperthyroidism to ophthalmopathy. To tell Graves' ophthalmopathy apart from Graves' hyperthyroidism, and to predict which patients would progress to ophthalmopathy, the study relied on TCR beta repertoire signatures. In several hyperthyroidism patients, the T-cell repertoires found in thyroid tissue were compared with those found in blood. The roughly 91 discovery patients were randomly divided into training and test sets at a 7:3 ratio. To explore V-J signatures that separate ophthalmopathy from hyperthyroidism, a discovery set of around 97 patients was enrolled, consisting of 40 to 45 with ophthalmopathy and fewer than 60 with stable hyperthyroidism. Study-level results and caveats: No statistical method was used to set the sample size in advance, and the investigators knew which group each participant was assigned to. In validation, the model predicted ophthalmopathy progression with more than 55% sensitivity and 72.22% specificity; 12 predicted patients were CT-confirmed with GO in a median of approximately six months. In cross-validation, the 13-signature model distinguished ophthalmopathy from stable hyperthyroidism with 85% to 90% sensitivity and about 84% specificity, and in the test set the corresponding values were roughly 78% and 74%. Most of the expanded thyroid clonotypes with a frequency above 0.001 were also detected in blood, and it was suggested that the thyroid immune response may be reflected by blood repertoires.

Hyperthyroidism was defined as stable when no progression to ophthalmopathy occurred within 18 months of follow-up. Hyperthyroidism patients were newly diagnosed, with disease duration under 2 months, and aged 18 to 65 years. Patients were excluded if they had other autoimmune diseases, uncontrolled infections, pregnancy or lactation. Clinical symptoms, serum thyroxine, TRAb, thyroid ultrasound and orbital computed tomography formed the basis of the diagnosis. Using Ficoll-Paque density gradient centrifugation, PBMCs were isolated from 9.5 to 10 ml of fresh peripheral blood. Total RNA was extracted using Trizol reagent, and RNA quality was checked on an Agilent 2100 Bioanalyzer. This clonotype was detected ten times or more. Its recognized antigen is unknown. There are no base qualities to consult, and no much larger clone falls within one base. V drops 3 bases and J drops 0 bases, leaving 9 bases in between. The CDR3 goes from the cysteine to the phenylalanine over 16 residues. The entry retains the CDR3 DNA only, 48 bases that are in frame from base 1.

For repertoire sequencing, the TCR beta CDR3 regions were amplified from RNA transcripts. The first round of RT-PCR was done with HTBI primers and the Qiagen OneStep RT-PCR kit, and was followed by a second round of multiplex PCR, then size selection and purification. Libraries were sequenced on an Illumina HiSeq2000 using paired-end 100 bp reads. In the source study's methods: SOAPnuke was used to process the reads, throwing out any read that had adapters, had uncalled bases, had a mean Phred below 15, or lacked an exact constant-primer or identifier match. High-quality paired reads were merged with COPE v1.2.5. Clonotypes were defined as unique nucleotide sequences and were aligned to IMGT TRB V, D and J references using MiTCR v1.1. Analysis was restricted to V-J combinations with a frequency above 0.0001, which covered roughly 99% of repertoires. A TCR clonal expansion and chaos score per V-J combination was defined as the ratio of F50 clonal expansion to chaos observed in the TCRdist matrix. Features were reduced by Welch's t-statistics and random forest to approximately 13 V-J combinations, which fed a naive Bayes classifier. Thyroid-blood repertoire similarity was quantified with the Morisita-Horn index. Using fastp trimming at Q25 and MiXCR clonotype assembly, TCRdb reanalyzed the public sequencing data and kept in-frame beta chains. Each CDR3 protein gets just one entry, which takes the most common genes and DNA from the rows behind it. TCRdb's processing, not the study's, gives the V and J calls here. The sample contains 400,000 to 450,000 distinct CDR3 sequences, roughly 21% of them found a single time. The ten largest clones represent under 3.5% of the sample.

This chain is built from TRBV12-3 or TRBV12-4 and TRBJ1-6; the D gene identity is not certain. The sample was peripheral blood. The TCR was taken from a woman under 30 with stable Graves' hyperthyroidism. Donor details come from another sample of the same person, matched by shared clones. The CDR3 reads CASSFYLSSYNSPLHF. In nucleotides, the sequence is TGTGCCAGCAGTTTCTATCTGAGCTCCTATAATTCACCCCTCCACTTT.